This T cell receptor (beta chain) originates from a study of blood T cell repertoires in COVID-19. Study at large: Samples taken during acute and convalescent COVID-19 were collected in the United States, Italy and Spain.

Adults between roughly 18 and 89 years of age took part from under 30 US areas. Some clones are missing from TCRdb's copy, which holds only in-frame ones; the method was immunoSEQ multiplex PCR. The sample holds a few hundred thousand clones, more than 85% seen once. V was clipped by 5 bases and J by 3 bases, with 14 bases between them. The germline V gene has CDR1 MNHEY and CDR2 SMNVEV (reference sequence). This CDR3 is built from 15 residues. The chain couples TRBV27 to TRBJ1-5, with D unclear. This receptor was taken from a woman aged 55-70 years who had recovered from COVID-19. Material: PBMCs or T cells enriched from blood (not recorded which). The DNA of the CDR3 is TGTGCCAGCAGTCCGACAAACCCAAACAATCAGCCCCAGCATTTT. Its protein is CASSPTNPNNQPQHF.